This passage covers 29 T cell receptor beta chains from one sample sequenced in a study of blood T cell repertoires in COVID-19. Repertoires were generated with immunoSEQ multiplex PCR, while TCRdb's copy carries only in-frame clones and drops some. Of some 100,000 clones in the sample, more than 75% were seen once. The sequenced material came from peripheral blood. The origin of the receptors is a woman older than 75 with active COVID-19.

The chain has TRBV12-5 and TRBJ2-2, with a weak D call TRBD2 (5 bases). This CDR3 region has 16 residues. V shed 5 bases and J shed 4 bases, with 17 bases lying between them. Germline lookup yields CDR1 LGHNT and CDR2 FRNRAP. The CDR3, as DNA: TGTGCTAGTGGTGCCTCCTGGAGTCGGGGCACCGGGGAGCTGTTTTTT. Translating gives CASGASWSRGTGELFF.

The chain has TRBV20-1 and TRBJ2-2; no clear D gene. V dropped 7 bases and J dropped 7 bases, with 7 bases sitting between them. CDR3 length equals 10 residues. The V gene's germline CDR1 is DFQATT and CDR2 SNEGSKA (reference sequence). This CDR3 reads CSVPCGELFF. The CDR3 bases are TGCAGTGTTCCGTGCGGGGAGCTGTTTTTT.

The chain joins TRBV5-1 to TRBJ2-1; TRBD2 matches at 8 bases. CDR3 length: 15 amino acids. CDR1 and CDR2 from the germline V gene are SGHRS and YFSETQ. V trimming: 0 bases; J trimming: 6 bases; junction bases outside the gene matches: 5. The CDR3 protein is CASSLDPGGGNEQFF. DNA for the CDR3: TGCGCCAGCAGCTTGGACCCGGGAGGGGGCAATGAGCAGTTCTTC.

The chain has TRBV4-1 and TRBJ2-7; 8 nucleotides match TRBD2. The CDR3 has 14 residues. The V gene's germline CDR1 is MGHRA and CDR2 YSYEKL. V trimming: 1 base; J trimming: 7 bases; junction bases outside the gene matches: 6. The CDR3 sequence is CASSQAGGPGEQYF. The CDR3 nucleotides read TGCGCCAGCAGCCAAGCGGGAGGGCCGGGGGAGCAGTACTTC.

This clone has a single count. The chain couples TRBV10-3 to TRBJ2-3, with 12 bases that match TRBD2. CDR3 size: 15 residues. V was clipped by 6 bases and J by 1 base; unmatched bases: 2. CDR1 is ENHRY and CDR2 is SYGVKD in the germline V gene. This chain's CDR3 is CAIRGLAGGTDTQYF. In DNA form, the CDR3 reads TGTGCCATCAGGGGACTAGCGGGTGGCACAGATACGCAGTATTTT.

The V and J genes are TRBV7-9 and TRBJ2-2; TRBD1 might be the D (7 bases). The CDR3 has 15 amino acids. Trimming took off 10 bases at V and 2 bases at J, with 17 bases between the two ends. Germline CDR1 and CDR2: SEHNR and FQNEAQ (reference sequence). CDR3 sequence: CATWRGQPNTGELFF. CDR3 sequence (DNA): TGTGCCACCTGGCGGGGACAGCCCAACACCGGGGAGCTGTTTTTT.

This clone was seen a single time. V gene TRBV5-8 combines with J gene TRBJ2-2, with D perhaps matching TRBD1 (5 bases). CDR1 is SGHTS, CDR2 YDEGEE, per germline. Trimming pared 4 bases from V and 2 bases from J, leaving 9 bases between. The CDR3 is 14 amino acids. Here the CDR3 reads CASSLGPNTGELFF. The CDR3 nucleotides are TGTGCCAGCAGCCTGGGGCCTAACACCGGGGAGCTGTTTTTT.

The chain couples TRBV27 to TRBJ1-6, with D maybe TRBD1 (6 bases). The CDR3 loop spans 14 amino acids. Trimming removed 6 bases at V and 7 bases at J, with 13 bases between. Germline values: CDR1 MNHEY, CDR2 SMNVEV (reference sequence). In nucleotides, the CDR3 is TGTGCCAGCAGACCGGACAGCCCAAATTCACCCCTCCACTTT. Its translation: CASRPDSPNSPLHF.

The gene calls are TRBV6-2 or TRBV6-3 and TRBJ2-5; perhaps TRBD2 as D (6 bases). V lost 4 bases, J lost 1 base, and 22 bases lay in between. CDR1 is MNHEY, CDR2 SVGEGT, per germline. The CDR3 extends over 18 amino acids. As DNA, the CDR3 is TGTGCCAGCAGTTTGATGCGGGGATCAGCGGTCAGCCAAGAGACCCAGTACTTC. Translation gives CASSLMRGSAVSQETQYF.

In this sample, this clone turned up once. This chain joins TRBV5-1 and TRBJ2-7; TRBD1 matches 8 bases. Trimming took 6 bases from V and 2 from J; bases not matched to a gene: 7. Germline CDR1 reads SGHRS; CDR2 reads YFSETQ. The CDR3 loop spans 14 amino acids. Here the CDR3 DNA reads TGCGCCAGCAAGCTTGGGACAGGAACCTACGAGCAGTACTTC. As protein: CASKLGTGTYEQYF.

The V and J genes are TRBV4-2 and TRBJ1-5, with a possible D match to TRBD1 (6 bases). Trimming took 4 bases from V and 7 from J, leaving 17 bases between them. This CDR3 is 15 amino acids long. The germline V gene has CDR1 LGHNA and CDR2 YNFKEQ. The CDR3 region has the DNA TGTGCCAGCAGCCTCGAACAGGGAGCAGGGCAGCCCCAGCATTTT. Its translation is CASSLEQGAGQPQHF.

The chain joins TRBV24-1 to TRBJ2-7, with TRBD2 matching over 9 bases. The CDR3 runs 15 residues. J was trimmed by 9 bases and V by 7 bases; bases with no gene match: 15. Germline CDR1 KGHDR, CDR2 SFDVKD. Here the CDR3 reads CATRGGAGGQGRQYF. Written as DNA, the CDR3 is TGTGCCACCAGGGGAGGAGCGGGAGGACAAGGGAGGCAGTACTTC.

The rearrangement links TRBV19 to TRBJ2-2, with 7 nucleotides matching TRBD2. Trimming took 5 bases from V and 6 from J; bases not matched to a gene: 12. Germline V gene data show CDR1 as LNHDA and CDR2 as SQIVND (reference sequence). The CDR3 length is 16 residues. CDR3 coding DNA: TGTGCCAGTAGTCCCTCCGCGGGGGAGGGGTCCGGGGAGCTGTTTTTT. Translating it yields CASSPSAGEGSGELFF.

This clone was seen more than once but under ten times. The CDR3 DNA reads as TGTGCCAGCAGCCAACTTTCAAGCGGGGCCTTAAACGAGCAGTACTTC. This sequence encodes CASSQLSSGALNEQYF. The rearrangement joins TRBV4-2 to TRBJ2-7, with 7 bases matching TRBD2. The V and J ends lost 2 bases and 5 bases, in that order; junction bases with no gene match: 12. This CDR3 is 16 amino acids long. Germline-derived CDR1 and CDR2 are LGHNA and YNFKEQ.

V and J are TRBV20-1 and TRBJ2-5; 14 bases align to TRBD2. Germline V lookup: CDR1 DFQATT, CDR2 SNEGSKA (reference sequence). The CDR3 length is 16 residues. J gave up 5 bases and V 3 bases, and 8 bases lay outside the gene matches. The CDR3 spells CSASRLAGGPFETQYF. CDR3 DNA: TGCAGTGCTAGTAGACTAGCGGGAGGGCCATTTGAGACCCAGTACTTC.

The V and J genes are TRBV5-4 and TRBJ2-1, with 7 bases matching TRBD2. Germline V CDR1 and CDR2: SGHNT, YYREEE (reference sequence). This CDR3 has 15 residues. Germline trimming cut 4 bases from V and 5 bases from J; bases unmatched to any gene: 9. The chain's CDR3 is CASSREVAGDNEQFF. DNA of the CDR3: TGTGCCAGCAGCCGGGAGGTGGCCGGGGACAATGAGCAGTTCTTC.

The chain is built from TRBV3-1 (or the pseudogene TRBV3-2) and TRBJ2-7, with 9 bases that match TRBD2. Germline V gives CDR1 LGHDT, CDR2 YNNKEL (reference sequence). V lost 1 base and J lost 3; bases outside the gene matches: 4. This CDR3 is 15 amino acids long. In nucleotides, the CDR3 is TGTGCCAGCAGCCAAGCGGTTAGCGGGAGCTACGAGCAGTACTTC. Its protein is CASSQAVSGSYEQYF.

The J gene is TRBJ2-3, the V gene TRBV7-3; unclear D gene. CDR1 is SGHTA, CDR2 FQGTGA, per germline. This CDR3 is 13 amino acids long. Trimming pared 4 bases from V and 5 bases from J, leaving 10 bases between. The CDR3 reads CASSSQPGDTQYF. The CDR3 bases are TGTGCCAGCAGCTCCCAGCCGGGAGATACGCAGTATTTT.

The chain uses TRBV5-4 and TRBJ1-1; TRBD1 is a possible D gene (5 bases). The V end was cut by 4 bases, the J end by 1 base, with 8 bases between. This CDR3 contains 13 residues. From germline, CDR1 is SGHNT and CDR2 YYREEE (reference sequence). The CDR3 spells CASSNDRNTEAFF. Here the CDR3 DNA reads TGTGCCAGCAGCAACGACAGGAACACTGAAGCTTTCTTT.

In its sample, this clone was seen once. The chain is built from TRBV6-2 or TRBV6-3 and TRBJ2-3; 7 positions agree with TRBD2. The CDR3 covers 15 residues. Germline V CDR1 and CDR2: MNHEY, SVGEGT. V gave up 5 bases and J gave up 2 bases; unmatched junction bases: 7. CDR3 in amino acids: CASSRKLASTDTQYF. In nucleotides, the CDR3 is TGTGCCAGCAGTCGGAAACTAGCGTCCACAGATACGCAGTATTTT.

The chain employs TRBV7-2 and TRBJ2-5, with 11 bases aligning to TRBD2. Germline trimming cut 1 base from V and 5 bases from J; bases unmatched to any gene: 9. This CDR3 is built from 17 residues. Germline values: CDR1 SGHTA, CDR2 FQGNSA. The CDR3 loop is CASSLGWTSGPEETQYF. The CDR3 DNA follows: TGTGCCAGCAGCTTAGGATGGACTAGCGGGCCAGAGGAGACCCAGTACTTC.

The chain has TRBV12-3 or TRBV12-4 and TRBJ1-4; D is unclear. V lost 1 base, J lost 8 bases, and 8 bases lay in between. CDR3 length equals 13 residues. CDR3 region: CASSLGRIEKLFF. DNA for the CDR3: TGTGCCAGCAGTTTAGGGAGGATCGAAAAACTGTTTTTT.

V usage is TRBV7-2 and J usage is TRBJ2-3; TRBD2 matches 9 bases. Looked up from germline, CDR1 is SGHTA and CDR2 is FQGNSA. Trimming removed 1 base from V and 0 bases from J; junction bases left unmatched: 2. This CDR3 spans 16 amino acids. The DNA of the CDR3 is TGTGCCAGCAGCTTAGGTAGCGGGAGTAGCACAGATACGCAGTATTTT. Its protein is CASSLGSGSSTDTQYF.

The CDR3 nucleotides read TGTGCCAGCGGATCGGGACAGATGAACACTGAAGCTTTCTTT. Protein sequence: CASGSGQMNTEAFF. The chain joins TRBV28 to TRBJ1-1, with 7 bases identical to TRBD1. This CDR3 has 14 amino acids. CDR1 is MDHEN and CDR2 is SYDVKM in the germline V gene. Unmatched junction bases numbered 6, after V lost 8 bases and J lost 0 bases.

The chain joins TRBV28 to TRBJ1-1; no firm D call. CDR3 length equals 14 residues. The germline V gene encodes CDR1 MDHEN and CDR2 SYDVKM. V was shortened by 1 base and J by 4 bases, with 10 bases between the two germline ends. CDR3 in DNA: TGTGCCAGCAGTTTATACCGGGGAACCACTGAAGCTTTCTTT. Translating gives CASSLYRGTTEAFF.

V gene TRBV11-1 combines with J gene TRBJ2-7; perhaps TRBD2 as D (6 bases). CDR1 is SGHAT, CDR2 FQDESV, per germline (reference sequence). The V and J ends lost 5 bases and 3 bases respectively, with 17 bases between them. The CDR3 runs 15 residues. The CDR3 spells CASSGGIEDRYEQYF. CDR3 DNA: TGTGCCAGCAGCGGGGGGATTGAGGACCGCTACGAGCAGTACTTC.

The chain has TRBV3-1 (or the pseudogene TRBV3-2) and TRBJ1-2; tentatively, D is TRBD1 (5 bases). Germline V gives CDR1 LGHDT, CDR2 YNNKEL (reference sequence). The CDR3 spans 13 residues. Trimming left V 5 bases short and J 6 bases short, with 13 bases between. CDR3 sequence: CASSFRGTDGYTF. CDR3 coding DNA: TGTGCCAGCAGCTTCCGGGGGACGGATGGCTACACCTTC.

The chain recombines TRBV7-7 with TRBJ2-2, with 7 nucleotides matching TRBD2. Germline loops: CDR1 SSHAT, CDR2 FNYEAQ (reference sequence). CDR3 length: 16 residues. Losses at the gene ends were 5 bases for V and 1 base for J; bases not matched to a gene: 7. The CDR3 loop is CASSGTSALNTGELFF. The CDR3 DNA reads TGTGCCAGCAGCGGAACTAGCGCCCTGAACACCGGGGAGCTGTTTTTT.

The chain combines TRBV6-5 with TRBJ2-2; maybe TRBD2 (5 bases). CDR1 MNHEY and CDR2 SVGAGI come from the germline V gene. The CDR3 consists of 13 residues. Trimming took 3 bases from V and 6 from J, leaving 8 bases between them. In DNA form, the CDR3 reads TGTGCCAGCAGTTATCGGGAAGCCGGGGAGCTGTTTTTT. Amino acids: CASSYREAGELFF.